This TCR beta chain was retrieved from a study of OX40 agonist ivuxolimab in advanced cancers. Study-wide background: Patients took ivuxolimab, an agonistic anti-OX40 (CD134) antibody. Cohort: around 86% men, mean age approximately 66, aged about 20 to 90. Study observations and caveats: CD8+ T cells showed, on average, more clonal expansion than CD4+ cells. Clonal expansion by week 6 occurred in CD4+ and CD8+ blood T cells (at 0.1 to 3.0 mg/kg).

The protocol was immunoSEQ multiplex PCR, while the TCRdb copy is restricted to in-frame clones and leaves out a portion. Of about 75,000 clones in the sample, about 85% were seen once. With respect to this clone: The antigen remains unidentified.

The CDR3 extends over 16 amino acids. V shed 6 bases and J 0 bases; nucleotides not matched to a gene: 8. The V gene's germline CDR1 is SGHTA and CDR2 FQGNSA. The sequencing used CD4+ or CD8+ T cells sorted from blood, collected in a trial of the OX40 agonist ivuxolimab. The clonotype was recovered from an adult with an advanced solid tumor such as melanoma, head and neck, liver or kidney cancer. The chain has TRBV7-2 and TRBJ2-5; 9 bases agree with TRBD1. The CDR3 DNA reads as TGTGCCAGCAGTAGGACCGGGACAGGGAACCAAGAGACCCAGTACTTC. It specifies CASSRTGTGNQETQYF.